The 17 T cell receptor beta chains below all came from one sample that was sequenced in a study of T cells in Graves' hyperthyroidism and ophthalmopathy. The source material, RNA transcripts, was used to amplify TCR beta CDR3 regions. The HTBI set primed first-round TCR CDR3 RT-PCR. One entry per CDR3 protein, called by TCRdb with MiXCR from the multiplex PCR reads. Of about 720,000 distinct CDR3 sequences in the sample, roughly a sixth were seen once. What was sequenced was blood. The receptors stem from a woman aged 50 to 60 with Graves' hyperthyroidism that later progressed to Graves' ophthalmopathy.

Note on this clonotype: This may come from a read error, since a much larger clone is one base off. The chain uses TRBV6-2 or TRBV6-3 and TRBJ1-5; 11 nucleotides align to TRBD1. The CDR3 is made up of 16 amino acids. The V segment lost 6 bases and the J segment 6 bases; nucleotides outside the gene matches: 10. Germline CDR1 MNHEY, CDR2 SVGEGT. CDR3 DNA sequence: TGTGCCAGCAGCGGGACCGGGACAGGGGGTTGTCAGCCCCAGCATTTT. Translated, it gives CASSGTGTGGCQPQHF.

This clonotype was seen ten or more times. The chain combines TRBV11-2 with TRBJ1-1, with TRBD1 as a possible D gene (5 bases). Germline loops: CDR1 SGHAT, CDR2 FQNNGV. Trimming stripped 3 bases from V and 6 bases from J, with 11 bases between. The length of the CDR3 is 13 residues. As DNA, the CDR3 is TGTGCCAGCAGCTTGAGGGGCGGCGCTGAAGCTTTCTTT. Translated: CASSLRGGAEAFF.

The chain uses TRBV6-1 and TRBJ2-7, with 9 bases matching TRBD2. Trimming cost V 3 bases and J 5 bases; bases outside gene matches: 8. The CDR3 has 15 residues. CDR1 MNHNS and CDR2 SASEGT come from the germline V gene. Written as DNA, the CDR3 is TGTGCCAGCAGTGACTTGTTTGCTAGCGGGGACGAGCAGTACTTC. It codes for CASSDLFASGDEQYF.

This clonotype was seen at least ten times. The rearrangement joins TRBV12-3 or TRBV12-4 to TRBJ2-5; maybe TRBD2 (6 bases). This CDR3 comprises 14 residues. With 0 bases removed from V and 3 bases from J, the gap between germline ends came to 8 bases. The CDR3 nucleotides are TGTGCCAGCAGTTTAGCGCCGGGGGAAGAGACCCAGTACTTC. Translating it yields CASSLAPGEETQYF.

This clonotype was recorded many times. The chain links TRBV7-2 to TRBJ2-1; 14 bases are shared with TRBD2. V shed 6 bases and J 10 bases; nucleotides not matched to a gene: 8. CDR1 and CDR2 (germline): SGHTA, FQGNSA. This CDR3 region has 15 residues. The CDR3 DNA reads TGTGCCAGCAGTCCAGGACTAGCGGGGGGTAGGGAGCAGTTCTTC. Translation: CASSPGLAGGREQFF. Together with reference TRBV7-2 and TRBJ2-1, the CDR3 gives the full variable domain: GAGVSQSPSNKVTEKGKDVELRCDPISGHTALYWYRQSLGQGLEFLIYFQGNSAPDKSGLPSDRFSAERTGGSVSTLTIQRTQQEDSAVYLCASSPGLAGGREQFFGPGTRLTVL.

The chain uses TRBV4-2 and TRBJ1-1; 7 bases align to TRBD1. Unmatched junction bases numbered 5, after V lost 3 bases and J lost 10 bases. This CDR3 has 12 amino acids. Germline CDR1 is LGHNA and CDR2 is YNFKEQ. Here the CDR3 reads CASSQVQGLAFF. The CDR3 DNA reads TGTGCCAGCAGCCAGGTACAGGGGTTAGCTTTCTTT.

This clonotype was found many times. The chain carries TRBV7-9 and TRBJ2-2; TRBD1 agrees at 10 bases. The CDR3 sequence is 15 residues long. J gave up 4 bases and V 6 bases, and 5 bases lay outside the gene matches. CDR1 is SEHNR, CDR2 FQNEAQ, per germline (reference sequence). The CDR3: CASSLRTGGTGELFF. The DNA for the CDR3 is TGTGCCAGCAGTCTCCGGACAGGGGGCACCGGGGAGCTGTTTTTT.

This clonotype was seen once. This may arise from a read error, as a much more abundant clone is one base away. The chain recombines TRBV3-1 with TRBJ2-5, with a tentative D call TRBD2 (5 bases). The CDR3 length is 14 residues. Germline assignment: CDR1 LGHDT and CDR2 YNNKEL (reference sequence). The CDR3 sequence is CASNQYAGRETQYF. DNA of the CDR3: TGTGCCAGCAACCAATATGCGGGCAGGGAGACCCAGTACTTC.

The sample holds many counts of this clonotype. The chain employs TRBV7-8 and TRBJ2-7, with D possibly matching TRBD2 (5 bases). This CDR3 contains 13 residues. V was pared by 2 bases and J by 4 bases, with 9 bases between. Germline V gene sequence: CDR1 SGHVS, CDR2 FQNEAQ. CDR3 region: CASSLLASYEQYF. DNA for the CDR3: TGTGCCAGCAGCTTACTAGCCTCGTACGAGCAGTACTTC. The entire variable domain, with the rest obtained from reference TRBV7-8 and TRBJ2-7, is as follows: GAGVSQSPRYKVAKRGQDVALRCDPISGHVSLFWYQQALGQGPEFLTYFQNEAQLDKSGLPSDRFFAERPEGSVSTLKIQRTQQEDSAVYLCASSLLASYEQYFGPGTRLTVT.

Points on this clonotype: At one end, the junction sequence differs from germline, possibly due to a read error. The rearrangement uses TRBV30 and TRBJ1-5; D is possibly TRBD1 (5 bases). CDR1 is GTSNPN, CDR2 SVGIG, per germline (reference sequence). This CDR3 is 13 amino acids long. The CDR3 region is CTWSGGTDQPQHF. The CDR3 DNA is TGTACCTGGAGTGGGGGGACCGATCAGCCCCAGCATTTT.

This clonotype was detected many times. The genes are TRBV12-3 or TRBV12-4 and TRBJ2-5; TRBD2 agrees at 8 bases. This CDR3 spans 17 amino acids. V gave up 5 bases and J gave up 2 bases; unmatched junction bases: 13. The CDR3 loop reads CASSLRGGHYKQETQYF. Here the CDR3 DNA reads TGTGCCAGCAGTCTTCGCGGGGGGCACTACAAACAAGAGACCCAGTACTTC.

This clonotype was counted between two and nine times. The chain recombines TRBV10-3 with TRBJ2-7; TRBD1 matches at 7 bases. Germline V gene sequence: CDR1 ENHRY, CDR2 SYGVKD. The CDR3 has 14 residues. Trimming cost V 5 bases and J 7 bases; bases outside gene matches: 11. CDR3 region: CAISQTGLYAEQYF. The CDR3, as DNA: TGTGCCATCAGTCAGACAGGGCTTTATGCTGAGCAGTACTTC.

This clonotype was counted between two and nine times. The V call is TRBV2, the J call TRBJ2-2, with 12 bases matching TRBD1. Losses at the gene ends were 6 bases for V and 7 bases for J; bases not matched to a gene: 6. The germline CDR1 and CDR2 sequences are SNHLY and FYNNEI. CDR3 size: 15 residues. CDR3 sequence reads: CASRGQGAGIGELFF. The CDR3 bases are TGTGCCAGCAGGGGACAGGGGGCTGGGATCGGGGAGCTGTTTTTT. The entire variable domain, with the rest obtained from reference TRBV2 and TRBJ2-2, is as follows: EPEVTQTPSHQVTQMGQEVILRCVPISNHLYFYWYRQILGQKVEFLVSFYNNEISEKSEIFDDQFSVERPDGSNFTLKIRSTKLEDSAMYFCASRGQGAGIGELFFGEGSRLTVL.

This clonotype appeared a few times. This chain uses TRBV9 with TRBJ1-6; D is undetermined. Deletions cut 4 bases from V and 0 bases from J, with 11 bases between. CDR3 length: 16 amino acids. CDR1 is SGDLS and CDR2 is YYNGEE in the germline V gene. CDR3 sequence (DNA): TGTGCCAGCAGCAAACATGATAGCTCCTATAATTCACCCCTCCACTTT. Translated, it gives CASSKHDSSYNSPLHF.

Here the CDR3 DNA reads TGTGCCAGTAGTAACAATAGAGAAGAGACCCAGTACTTC. Protein: CASSNNREETQYF. This rearrangement joins TRBV19 to TRBJ2-5; no clear D. Germline assignment: CDR1 LNHDA and CDR2 SQIVND (reference sequence). The CDR3 is 13 amino acids. With 4 bases removed from V and 3 bases from J, the gap between germline ends came to 9 bases.

The chain is built from TRBV5-1 and TRBJ2-2; D is unclear. Germline values: CDR1 SGHRS, CDR2 YFSETQ. With 0 bases removed from V and 1 base from J, the gap between germline ends came to 7 bases. This CDR3 contains 15 residues. The CDR3 here is CASSLGSVNTGELFF. CDR3 sequence (DNA): TGCGCCAGCAGCTTGGGTTCAGTGAACACCGGGGAGCTGTTTTTT.

This clonotype was picked up many times. The gene calls are TRBV5-1 and TRBJ1-5; D remains ambiguous. Trimming left V 0 bases short and J 2 bases short, with 6 bases between. CDR3 size: 14 residues. Germline V gene lookup returns CDR1 SGHRS and CDR2 YFSETQ. In DNA, the CDR3 is TGCGCCAGCAGCTTGGGAGAACGCAATCAGCCCCAGCATTTT. It translates to CASSLGERNQPQHF.